A selection of T cell receptor beta chains follows, all from one sample in a study of T cells in Graves' hyperthyroidism and ophthalmopathy. One entry per CDR3 protein, called by TCRdb with MiXCR from the multiplex PCR reads. The table has around 350,000 distinct CDR3 sequences, about 20% seen once. The source material was blood. The receptors originated from a young woman with Graves' hyperthyroidism. The CDR3 runs from the conserved cysteine through the conserved F or W. The D gene is left open where the match is weak.

>TRBV10-2|TRBD1|TRBJ2-7
CASSESPGQGFIVGYSEQYF
>TRBV12-3/TRBV12-4|NA|TRBJ1-2
CASRSPWGTYGYTF
>TRBV7-8|NA|TRBJ2-5
CASSLGFEETQYF
>TRBV2|NA|TRBJ2-5
CASSEQVLGETQYF
>TRBV11-1|NA|TRBJ1-2
CASSLITGQLNYGYTF
>TRBV15|NA|TRBJ1-1
CATSSPNARPSGEAFF
>TRBV7-8|TRBD1|TRBJ2-4
CASSPKGQGGIQYF
>TRBV25-1|NA|TRBJ1-1
CASSLSGGIAEAFF
>TRBV30|NA|TRBJ1-1
CAWGRQGWNTEAFF
>TRBV6-1|TRBD2|TRBJ2-1
CASSGIAGGPDEQFF
>TRBV2|NA|TRBJ1-5
CASNEGSFNQPQHF
>TRBV6-7|NA|TRBJ1-5
CASSPRGQPQHF
>TRBV12-3/TRBV12-4|NA|TRBJ2-7
CASSSTGTSQGQYF
>TRBV6-1|NA|TRBJ2-4
CASQTKGRDGNIQYF
>TRBV20-1|NA|TRBJ2-5
CSAIQSSSAQETQYF
>TRBV2|NA|TRBJ2-2
CASSDVVGSNTGELFF
>TRBV20-1|NA|TRBJ2-7
CSARLGTEDHEQYF
>TRBV20-1|NA|TRBJ2-2
CSAHLTENTGELFF
>TRBV4-2|TRBD2|TRBJ2-5
CASSATSGGRETQYF
>TRBV20-1|NA|TRBJ2-4
CSAHRTGTYKNIQYF
>TRBV7-8|NA|TRBJ1-1
CASSLPDRLTEAFF
>TRBV12-3/TRBV12-4|TRBD1|TRBJ2-2
CASSLETGPPYTGELFF
>TRBV10-3|NA|TRBJ2-7
CAVGDTGSYEQYF
>TRBV7-6|NA|TRBJ2-7
CASSVAAYSYEQYF
>TRBV24-1|NA|TRBJ1-1
CATSGGRSTEAFF
>TRBV5-5|TRBD1|TRBJ2-2
CASSLVGQGEGGELFF
>TRBV28|NA|TRBJ1-2
CASSRNPDYGYTF
>TRBV7-8|TRBD1|TRBJ2-2
CASRPQGAGELFF
>TRBV7-9|TRBD2|TRBJ2-5
CASSFQAGEQETQYF
>TRBV6-1|NA|TRBJ2-2
CASSGTAGELFF
>TRBV28|NA|TRBJ2-7
CASSFGFGRTYEQYF
>TRBV29-1|NA|TRBJ1-1
CSVDRRVANTEAFF
>TRBV12-3/TRBV12-4|TRBD2|TRBJ2-4
CASSLRSSGVAKNIQYF
>TRBV7-2|NA|TRBJ1-5
CASSPDENQPQHF
>TRBV28|TRBD1|TRBJ2-4
CASSRTGGDQFSQSRGIKYF
>TRBV2|TRBD2|TRBJ2-5
CASSDPTSSRRTQYF
>TRBV12-3/TRBV12-4|NA|TRBJ2-7
CASRFFEGNQYF
>TRBV3-1|NA|TRBJ1-6
CASSLPGLYNSPLHF
>TRBV13|NA|TRBJ1-1
CASSLDDRGNTEAFF
>TRBV5-1|NA|TRBJ2-7
CASSPDSPRSYEQYF
>TRBV5-1|NA|TRBJ1-1
CASSRGQNTEAFF
>TRBV18|TRBD1|TRBJ1-1
CASTDRGRNTEAFF
>TRBV10-3|TRBD1|TRBJ1-1
CAISGAGTGGTEAFF
>TRBV3-1|TRBD2|TRBJ2-5
CASSEGTSAETQYF
>TRBV11-2|TRBD1|TRBJ2-2
CASRGTRGRIGELFF
>TRBV7-8|NA|TRBJ2-6
CASSGGSGANVLTF
>TRBV12-3/TRBV12-4|NA|TRBJ2-4
CASSFGGRLAKNIQYF
>TRBV6-4|TRBD1|TRBJ1-6
CASRGTGISPLHF
>TRBV28|TRBD1|TRBJ2-7
CASSLSGQGTGYEQYF
>TRBV25-1|NA|TRBJ2-2
CASERPNTGELFF
>TRBV6-5|TRBD1|TRBJ2-7
CASRTGYEQYF
>TRBV4-1|NA|TRBJ2-4
CASSPGRGGKNIQYF
>TRBV29-1|TRBD1|TRBJ2-5
CSVDLQGAQDRETQYF
>TRBV12-3/TRBV12-4|NA|TRBJ1-5
CASSLVAPGQPQHF
>TRBV29-1|NA|TRBJ1-1
CSVEERGWTEAFF